Sequencing of this TCR beta chain was carried out in a study of shared clonotypes between healthy human individuals. Background on the study: Every donor yielded three CD4 naive, three CD4 memory, two CD8 naive and one CD8 memory plate.

Produced via immunoSEQ multiplex PCR; TCRdb's table is partial and in-frame only. The top ten hold 0.3% to 0.4% of the sample, which has about 2.3 million clones, roughly 92% seen once. The V gene's germline CDR1 is SGHTA and CDR2 FQGNSA. There are 17 residues in the CDR3. Trimming pared 5 bases from V and 3 bases from J, leaving 20 bases between. The sample was naive CD4+ T cells from PBMCs. Subset given: CD45RA+ positively selected. The V and J genes are TRBV7-2 and TRBJ2-1, with D perhaps matching TRBD1 or TRBD2 (6 bases each). The TCR comes from a man between 18 and 29 years old in good health. Some clones in this sample may be carry-over from other donors' samples. CDR3 nucleotide sequence: TGTGCCAGCAGCCCCCAAGGGGGGAGCCTTGGCTACAATGAGCAGTTCTTC. Amino acids: CASSPQGGSLGYNEQFF.